This T cell receptor (beta chain) was retrieved from a study of PD-1 blockade in classical Hodgkin lymphoma (TCRdb year 2020). Broadly, across the study: Nivolumab dosing was 3 mg/kg intravenously every 2 weeks, continuing until either disease progression or unacceptable toxicity. To define a peripheral blood immune signature of response to PD-1 blockade in classical Hodgkin lymphoma, the study combined TCR beta sequencing with CyTOF. What the work shows at the level of the full study, not this receptor alone: The study covered only a single clinical trial cohort, and the causes of the repertoire differences, possibly disease activity or prior therapy, were still not defined. By C4D1, a significant rise was seen in CD4+ TCR diversity but not in CD8+ TCR diversity (p=0.0027 vs p=0.16), and the rise was most apparent among complete responders (p=0.02). Patients starting nivolumab less than 1 year after ASCT had lower diversity and were excluded from later analyses to avoid confounding by immune reconstitution. Newly diagnosed patients were reported to have lower baseline TCR diversity than healthy donors, and relapsed/refractory patients were reported to have lower baseline TCR diversity still. Trial patients achieving complete response had baseline diversity similar to newly diagnosed patients, whereas partial responders and progressors had significantly lower diversity.

Genomic DNA was extracted with the Qiagen DNeasy kit from unsorted PBMCs and from negatively selected CD4+ and CD8+ fractions. TCR beta CDR3 regions were subjected to amplification by immunoSEQ multiplex PCR with primers that anneal to V and J segments. A synthetic immune receptor repertoire was used to minimize amplification bias, and any remaining bias was removed computationally after sequencing. In the paper's pipeline: Custom Python scripts were used to quantify repertoire diversity as the Shannon entropy index. The unsorted, CD4+ and CD8+ repertoires were each analyzed separately, with the exception of combined analyses, where CD4+ and CD8+ sequences were merged in silico. A clone counted as expanded when the clone's frequency after treatment rose at least 2-fold relative to C1D1, and clones undetected at baseline were given a pseudocount of 0.5. Singleton clones were defined as clones with 0 or 1 copy at C1D1, and non-singleton clones were defined as clones with 2 or more copies. By matching protein sequences in sorted samples from the same patient, clones expanded in unsorted samples were annotated as CD4+, CD8+ or unknown. Wilcoxon tests were applied to paired samples to test diversity changes from C1D1 to C4D1. Not all clones reach the TCRdb copy of this immuneACCESS table, which keeps in-frame sequences only. Checked studies attribute under half of the gap to unresolved V genes and leave the rest unexplained. D and trimming were read from the DNA, whereas the V and J calls and clone size are those reported in that table. In all, the sample holds roughly 40,000 clones, and over 70% of those were seen once. The ten largest clonotypes hold approximately 9.1% of the sample.

V is reduced by 3 bases and J by 5 bases, leaving a spacing of 13 bases between them. Its CDR3 holds 14 amino acids, cysteine through phenylalanine. Left in the record is the CDR3 DNA by itself, 42 bases read in frame from the first base. CDR1 and CDR2, looked up from the germline V gene (reference sequence), are MNHEY and SMNVEV. What the time point label conveys for this sample: cycle 1 day 1 (C1D1), immediately before nivolumab initiation. Relapse after autologous stem cell transplantation had occurred in all trial patients, and cohorts A, B and C were distinguished by prior brentuximab vedotin exposure. The trial cohort was composed of 55 to 65 patients with relapsed/refractory classical Hodgkin lymphoma, for whom complete response, partial response or progressive disease was recorded as best overall response. Single-agent nivolumab was administered to trial patients in the multi-cohort phase II CheckMate 205 trial. An independent review committee assessed best overall response by applying the 2007 International Working Group response criteria. Trial PBMCs were collected just before the start of nivolumab (C1D1) and during therapy at cycle 2 day 1 and cycle 4 day 1. Peripheral blood was collected in 8 mL Vacutainer Cell Preparation Tubes, from which PBMCs were isolated by centrifugation and then cryopreserved.

This clone was observed a few times. Its antigen is currently not known. Nothing much larger sits one base from this clone, and base qualities are not available. The clonotype originates from a human donor with classical Hodgkin lymphoma. The chain links TRBV27 with TRBJ2-5; the D call is possibly TRBD1 or TRBD2, each sharing 5 bases. Specimen: peripheral blood mononuclear cells (PBMCs), collected at baseline. The bases are TGTGCCAGCAGTTTGGTAGGGACGGGGGAGACCCAGTACTTC. This sequence encodes CASSLVGTGETQYF.